A selection of T cell receptor beta chains follows, all from one sample in a study of OX40 agonist ivuxolimab in advanced cancers. Sequenced by immunoSEQ multiplex PCR; TCRdb stores in-frame clones only, minus some. The sample has about 50,000 clones, about nine tenths seen once. The sequences come from CD4+ or CD8+ T cells sorted from blood, collected in a trial of the OX40 agonist ivuxolimab. The receptor set was obtained from an adult with an advanced solid tumor such as melanoma, head and neck, liver or kidney cancer. Each CDR3 is given with its conserved first and last residue. The D gene is left open where the match is weak. Where a row states a size, it is once, few, many or the class of an expanded clone; other rows omit it.

CDR3 DNA: TGTGCCAGCAGCTTAGAACGACGACAGAACACTGAAGCTTTCTTT; CDR3 protein: CASSLERRQNTEAFF; CDR3 length: 15; clone size: -; J gene: TRBJ1-1; D gene: -; V gene: TRBV11-1
CDR3 DNA: TGTGCCAGCAGCATCACTAGCGGGAGCTCCTACGAGCAGTACTTC; CDR3 protein: CASSITSGSSYEQYF; CDR3 length: 15; clone size: -; J gene: TRBJ2-7; D gene: TRBD2; V gene: TRBV5-4
CDR3 DNA: TGTGCCAGCAGCCGACAGGTTGGAGAGACCCAGTACTTC; CDR3 protein: CASSRQVGETQYF; CDR3 length: 13; clone size: -; J gene: TRBJ2-5; D gene: -; V gene: TRBV6-6
CDR3 DNA: TGCGCCAGCAGCTTGGATGGACTAGCGGCCACAGATACGCAGTATTTT; CDR3 protein: CASSLDGLAATDTQYF; CDR3 length: 16; clone size: once; J gene: TRBJ2-3; D gene: TRBD2; V gene: TRBV5-1
CDR3 DNA: TGTGCCAGCAGCTTATTGTTGCGTTCCAAATCCCAGGGGGACGAGCAGTACTTC; CDR3 protein: CASSLLLRSKSQGDEQYF; CDR3 length: 18; clone size: -; J gene: TRBJ2-7; D gene: TRBD1; V gene: TRBV11-3
CDR3 DNA: TGTGCCAGCAGTTCTCTCCGGGATCTAACCTACGAGCAGTACTTC; CDR3 protein: CASSSLRDLTYEQYF; CDR3 length: 15; clone size: -; J gene: TRBJ2-7; D gene: -; V gene: TRBV27
CDR3 DNA: TGTGCCAGCAGTTTATTGGGGGACGACACTGAAGCTTTCTTT; CDR3 protein: CASSLLGDDTEAFF; CDR3 length: 14; clone size: -; J gene: TRBJ1-1; D gene: -; V gene: TRBV28
CDR3 DNA: TGTGCCAGCAGTCCGACACAGGTTCAGCCCCAGCATTTT; CDR3 protein: CASSPTQVQPQHF; CDR3 length: 13; clone size: -; J gene: TRBJ1-5; D gene: -; V gene: TRBV27
CDR3 DNA: TGTGCCAGCAGCTTGGGACAGGGGAACACTGAAGCTTTCTTT; CDR3 protein: CASSLGQGNTEAFF; CDR3 length: 14; clone size: -; J gene: TRBJ1-1; D gene: TRBD1; V gene: TRBV7-6
CDR3 DNA: TGTGCCAGCATCTTAACAGCTAACACTGAAGCTTTCTTT; CDR3 protein: CASILTANTEAFF; CDR3 length: 13; clone size: -; J gene: TRBJ1-1; D gene: -; V gene: TRBV6-6
CDR3 DNA: TGTGCCAGCAGCTTATACGGGACGGGGGGAGAGACCCAGTACTTC; CDR3 protein: CASSLYGTGGETQYF; CDR3 length: 15; clone size: -; J gene: TRBJ2-5; D gene: TRBD2; V gene: TRBV7-2
CDR3 DNA: TGTGCCAGCAGCCCCGGGGTCTCTGGGGCCAACGTCCTGACTTTC; CDR3 protein: CASSPGVSGANVLTF; CDR3 length: 15; clone size: once; J gene: TRBJ2-6; D gene: -; V gene: TRBV28
CDR3 DNA: TGTGCCAGCAGTCCCGATGGGACGGGACAAATCTCCTACGAGCAGTACTTC; CDR3 protein: CASSPDGTGQISYEQYF; CDR3 length: 17; clone size: few; J gene: TRBJ2-7; D gene: -; V gene: TRBV27
CDR3 DNA: TGTGCCAGCAGCGGTAGGGAGGTATCGGCCTACGAGCAGTACTTC; CDR3 protein: CASSGREVSAYEQYF; CDR3 length: 15; clone size: -; J gene: TRBJ2-7; D gene: -; V gene: TRBV11-1
CDR3 DNA: TGTGCCAGCAGTTTATCCCAGGGCATCTATGGCTACACCTTC; CDR3 protein: CASSLSQGIYGYTF; CDR3 length: 14; clone size: -; J gene: TRBJ1-2; D gene: -; V gene: TRBV28
CDR3 DNA: TGTGCCAGCAGCTTAGTGGCGGGAGGGGTCAATGAGCAGTTCTTC; CDR3 protein: CASSLVAGGVNEQFF; CDR3 length: 15; clone size: -; J gene: TRBJ2-1; D gene: TRBD2; V gene: TRBV7-9
CDR3 DNA: TGTGCCAGCAGTTCCCTCGGGACAGGGGTTAGAGAGACCCAGTACTTC; CDR3 protein: CASSSLGTGVRETQYF; CDR3 length: 16; clone size: once; J gene: TRBJ2-5; D gene: TRBD1; V gene: TRBV28
CDR3 DNA: TGCGCCAGCAGCCTCCAGGGGCGCTCTGGAAACACCATATATTTT; CDR3 protein: CASSLQGRSGNTIYF; CDR3 length: 15; clone size: -; J gene: TRBJ1-3; D gene: -; V gene: TRBV5-1
CDR3 DNA: TGTGCCAGCGTGGCAGGGGGCGCGGTTCAGCCCCAGCATTTT; CDR3 protein: CASVAGGAVQPQHF; CDR3 length: 14; clone size: -; J gene: TRBJ1-5; D gene: TRBD1; V gene: TRBV2
CDR3 DNA: TGTGCCAGCAGCTTCCGGGGAAATCAGCCCCAGCATTTT; CDR3 protein: CASSFRGNQPQHF; CDR3 length: 13; clone size: -; J gene: TRBJ1-5; D gene: -; V gene: TRBV7-2
CDR3 DNA: TGTGCCAGCAGTGAAGAGAACTATGGCTACACCTTC; CDR3 protein: CASSEENYGYTF; CDR3 length: 12; clone size: once; J gene: TRBJ1-2; D gene: -; V gene: TRBV28
CDR3 DNA: TGTGCCAGCAGTGAGCGGTGGGGGCGGGTAGAGACCCAGTACTTC; CDR3 protein: CASSERWGRVETQYF; CDR3 length: 15; clone size: -; J gene: TRBJ2-5; D gene: -; V gene: TRBV2
CDR3 DNA: TGTGCCAGCAGCCGCGGACTAGCCAGCTCCTACAATGAGCAGTTCTTC; CDR3 protein: CASSRGLASSYNEQFF; CDR3 length: 16; clone size: -; J gene: TRBJ2-1; D gene: TRBD2; V gene: TRBV7-9
CDR3 DNA: TGTGCCAGCAGCGGACTGTTGAACACTGAAGCTTTCTTT; CDR3 protein: CASSGLLNTEAFF; CDR3 length: 13; clone size: few; J gene: TRBJ1-1; D gene: -; V gene: TRBV28
CDR3 DNA: TGCGCCAGCAGTGAGTCGCGGGGGGGGAATGAAAAACTGTTTTTT; CDR3 protein: CASSESRGGNEKLFF; CDR3 length: 15; clone size: -; J gene: TRBJ1-4; D gene: -; V gene: TRBV10-2
CDR3 DNA: TGTGCCAGCAGTTCTGGTTCGGCTAGCGGGAGGACCTACAATGAGCAGTTCTTC; CDR3 protein: CASSSGSASGRTYNEQFF; CDR3 length: 18; clone size: -; J gene: TRBJ2-1; D gene: TRBD2; V gene: TRBV7-3
CDR3 DNA: TGCGCCAGCAGTCAGGGGGGTGGGACAGATAATCAGCCCCAGCATTTT; CDR3 protein: CASSQGGGTDNQPQHF; CDR3 length: 16; clone size: -; J gene: TRBJ1-5; D gene: TRBD1; V gene: TRBV23-1
CDR3 DNA: TGTGCCAGCAGCTTGAGGACAGGGCGCACAGATACGCAGTATTTT; CDR3 protein: CASSLRTGRTDTQYF; CDR3 length: 15; clone size: few; J gene: TRBJ2-3; D gene: TRBD1; V gene: TRBV7-2
CDR3 DNA: TGCAGCGCCCGGACTAGCGGGAGTTCCGAGCAGTACTTC; CDR3 protein: CSARTSGSSEQYF; CDR3 length: 13; clone size: -; J gene: TRBJ2-7; D gene: TRBD2; V gene: TRBV29-1
CDR3 DNA: TGTGCCAGCAGGGGAGGAGGAAACACCATATATTTT; CDR3 protein: CASRGGGNTIYF; CDR3 length: 12; clone size: -; J gene: TRBJ1-3; D gene: -; V gene: TRBV6-5
CDR3 DNA: TGTGCCAGCAAAAGGGGCAGGGAGACCACTGAAGCTTTCTTT; CDR3 protein: CASKRGRETTEAFF; CDR3 length: 14; clone size: -; J gene: TRBJ1-1; D gene: -; V gene: TRBV6-5
CDR3 DNA: TGTGCCTGGAGGGCAGAAGACGAAAAACTGTTTTTT; CDR3 protein: CAWRAEDEKLFF; CDR3 length: 12; clone size: -; J gene: TRBJ1-4; D gene: -; V gene: TRBV30
CDR3 DNA: TGTGCCAGCAAACGGACGGTGACCTACGAGCAGTACTTC; CDR3 protein: CASKRTVTYEQYF; CDR3 length: 13; clone size: -; J gene: TRBJ2-7; D gene: -; V gene: TRBV6-1
CDR3 DNA: TGTGCCAGCAGCTGGGCGGTCGGCAATCAGCCCCAGCATTTT; CDR3 protein: CASSWAVGNQPQHF; CDR3 length: 14; clone size: -; J gene: TRBJ1-5; D gene: -; V gene: TRBV27
CDR3 DNA: TGTGCCAGTAGTACCCGGACCTCGAGGATGGAGACCCAGTACTTC; CDR3 protein: CASSTRTSRMETQYF; CDR3 length: 15; clone size: -; J gene: TRBJ2-5; D gene: -; V gene: TRBV19
CDR3 DNA: TGTGCCTGGAGTGTACAGCTTAACTATGGCTACACCTTC; CDR3 protein: CAWSVQLNYGYTF; CDR3 length: 13; clone size: once; J gene: TRBJ1-2; D gene: -; V gene: TRBV30
CDR3 DNA: TGTGCCAGCAGCATGGGACTAGCGGGAATCCGCGAGCAGTACTTC; CDR3 protein: CASSMGLAGIREQYF; CDR3 length: 15; clone size: -; J gene: TRBJ2-7; D gene: TRBD2; V gene: TRBV7-6
CDR3 DNA: TGTGCCAGCTCACCCGATCCGGCAGGTGCGGGCTACACCTTC; CDR3 protein: CASSPDPAGAGYTF; CDR3 length: 14; clone size: -; J gene: TRBJ1-2; D gene: -; V gene: TRBV18
CDR3 DNA: TGTGCCAGCAGCTTGGTCAGCTGGGAGACCCAGTACTTC; CDR3 protein: CASSLVSWETQYF; CDR3 length: 13; clone size: -; J gene: TRBJ2-5; D gene: -; V gene: TRBV7-2
CDR3 DNA: TGTGCCAGCAGCTTACGAGCGGGCGACACAGATACGCAGTATTTT; CDR3 protein: CASSLRAGDTDTQYF; CDR3 length: 15; clone size: -; J gene: TRBJ2-3; D gene: -; V gene: TRBV7-9
CDR3 DNA: TGTGCCATAAACGGGGGAGGGCGCGAGCAGTACTTC; CDR3 protein: CAINGGGREQYF; CDR3 length: 12; clone size: -; J gene: TRBJ2-7; D gene: TRBD2; V gene: TRBV10-3
CDR3 DNA: TGTGCCAGCAGGGGCGGGACTACCACCTACGAGCAGTACTTC; CDR3 protein: CASRGGTTTYEQYF; CDR3 length: 14; clone size: once; J gene: TRBJ2-7; D gene: TRBD2; V gene: TRBV7-3